This T cell receptor beta chain was retrieved from a study of cytomegalovirus exposure and HLA in healthy donors. Study context: The 130 or so validation repertoires used a platform that matched the one used for the 666 first-cohort repertoires, as a later analysis reported.

Profiled with immunoSEQ multiplex PCR; TCRdb holds only in-frame clones, not every one. This repertoire shows 100,000 to 150,000 clones, over 85% found once; its top ten account for about 3.5%. General study results and limits: CMV antigen specificity of a few CMV-associated chains was confirmed in vitro. Whilst most TCR sequences proved rare, a subset of public TCRs occurred across many donors. Overall, approximately 150 TCR beta chains were annotated as cytomegalovirus-associated.

In regard to this clone: What it binds is unknown.

The sequence was obtained from a man between 25 and 39 years old in good health and CMV-seronegative. What was sequenced was PBMCs.

The CDR3 protein is CASSWSGGVNNEQFF. The CDR3 nucleotides are TGTGCCAGCAGCTGGAGCGGGGGGGTGAACAATGAGCAGTTCTTC. V gene TRBV7-6 combines with J gene TRBJ2-1, with 10 bases lining up with TRBD2. V was pared by 4 bases and J by 5 bases, with 5 bases of the junction left unmatched. The CDR3 runs to 15 residues. In germline, CDR1 is SGHVS, CDR2 FNYEAQ.